A selection of T cell receptor beta chains follows, all from one sample in a study of cytomegalovirus exposure and HLA in healthy donors. Profiling relied on immunoSEQ multiplex PCR, and the TCRdb table lists in-frame clones only, not all of them. Of 150,000 or so clones listed, roughly 80% were seen once; the top ten hold about 12%. Sample: PBMCs. The receptors stem from a man aged 40-49 years in good health and CMV-seropositive. Both conserved end residues are part of each CDR3. The D gene is left open where the match is weak. The size entry is marked missing in some rows and otherwise reads once, few, many or a size class.

j_call v_call clone_size d_call cdr3_nt cdr3_aa
TRBJ1-1 TRBV6-5 NA NA TGTGCCAGCAGTTACGAGGCTTTCTTT CASSYEAFF
TRBJ2-1 TRBV9 NA TRBD2 TGTGCCAGCAGCGTAGGGGGGGGGTCCTACAATGAGCAGTTCTTC CASSVGGGSYNEQFF
TRBJ1-3 TRBV7-2 NA NA TGTGCCAGCAGCTTATCAATTGGGGGGGGCTACACCATATATTTT CASSLSIGGGYTIYF
TRBJ2-1 TRBV7-7 NA NA TGTGCCAGCAGCTCGGATAGCGGCAATAATGAGCAGTTCTTC CASSSDSGNNEQFF
TRBJ2-1 TRBV19 NA TRBD2 TGTGCCAGTAGTAGACTCAGGACTAGCGGAGCCTACAATGAGCAGTTCTTC CASSRLRTSGAYNEQFF
TRBJ1-1 TRBV5-1 NA NA TGCGCCAGCAGCGAGCCAATGAACACTGAAGCTTTCTTT CASSEPMNTEAFF
TRBJ2-5 TRBV7-2 NA NA TGTGCCAGCAGCTTGCGGCGGCAAGAGACCCAGTACTTC CASSLRRQETQYF
TRBJ2-7 TRBV9 once TRBD1 TGTGCCAGCAGTGGAGGACAGGGCGGGTACGAGCAGTACTTC CASSGGQGGYEQYF
TRBJ2-1 TRBV4-2 NA TRBD2 TGTGCCAGCAGCCAAGATAGGAGCGGGGGTTACAATGAGCAGTTCTTC CASSQDRSGGYNEQFF
TRBJ1-1 TRBV11-2 NA NA TGTGCCAGCAGCTTAGATCCATCCCTCCCGGGTCTAATCATGAACACTGAAGCTTTCTTT CASSLDPSLPGLIMNTEAFF
TRBJ1-2 TRBV9 NA NA TGTGCCAGCAGCGCTGCAGGGGTTGAGGACTATGGCTACACCTTC CASSAAGVEDYGYTF
TRBJ2-2 TRBV12-5 NA TRBD2 TGTGCTAGTGGTTGGGGACTAGCCGACACCGGGGAGCTGTTTTTT CASGWGLADTGELFF
TRBJ2-1 TRBV11-1 NA TRBD2 TGTGCCAGCAGCTTACAGGCTAGCGGGTACAATGAGCAGTTCTTC CASSLQASGYNEQFF
TRBJ2-2 TRBV10-1 NA TRBD1 TGCGCCAGCAGTGGTTCCGTCGAGGGACAGGTGAACACCGGGGAGCTGTTTTTT CASSGSVEGQVNTGELFF
TRBJ1-3 TRBV9 NA TRBD1 TGTGCCAGCAGCGCTGGACAGGGGCTGGGAAACACCATATATTTT CASSAGQGLGNTIYF
TRBJ1-2 TRBV4-3 few TRBD1 TGCGCCAGCAGCCAAGGAGGGGGCTCGAACTATGGCTACACCTTC CASSQGGGSNYGYTF
TRBJ2-7 TRBV6-1 few NA TGTGCCAGCTTGTGGCGGCAGGGCCCCTACGAGCAGTACTTC CASLWRQGPYEQYF
TRBJ2-7 TRBV7-8 NA TRBD1 TGTGCCAGCAGCTCTACTGGACAGGGCTACGAGCAGTACTTC CASSSTGQGYEQYF
TRBJ1-3 TRBV6-1 NA NA TGTGCCAGCAGTGAAGCGCATGGAGGGAGCTCTGGAAACACCATATATTTT CASSEAHGGSSGNTIYF
TRBJ1-2 TRBV6-1 NA NA TGTGCCAGCAGTGCGGACCCGGGGGGCTATGGCTACACCTTC CASSADPGGYGYTF
TRBJ2-2 TRBV7-6 NA NA TGTGCCAGCAGTCCCACTAGGGCCGGGGAGCTGTTTTTT CASSPTRAGELFF
TRBJ2-7 TRBV6-4 NA TRBD2 TGTGCCAGCAGTGCCCTATCTAGCGGGAGTTCCTACGAGCAGTACTTC CASSALSSGSSYEQYF
TRBJ2-2 TRBV2 NA NA TGTGCCAGCAAGCCGAGACTCAACACCGGGGAGCTGTTTTTT CASKPRLNTGELFF
TRBJ2-2 TRBV7-9 NA TRBD2 TGTGCCAGCAGGGTAGCGGGAGCTAACACCGGGGAGCTGTTTTTT CASRVAGANTGELFF
TRBJ2-7 TRBV20-1 few NA TGCAGTGCTATCAACAACTACGAGCAGTACTTC CSAINNYEQYF
TRBJ2-2 TRBV7-9 NA TRBD2 TGTGCCAGCAGCTTAGCCCCTAGCGGGAGGTCCGGGGAGCTGTTTTTT CASSLAPSGRSGELFF
TRBJ2-3 TRBV5-1 NA NA TGCGCCAGCAGCTTGGGGGCCAGGAGCACAGATACGCAGTATTTT CASSLGARSTDTQYF
TRBJ1-5 TRBV29-1 NA NA TGCAGCGTTGGCCCCCAAGGGGATCAGCCCCAGCATTTT CSVGPQGDQPQHF
TRBJ2-7 TRBV5-4 NA NA TGTGCCAGCAGCTCGCAGGGGTTGATGACCTCCGAGCAGTACTTC CASSSQGLMTSEQYF
TRBJ1-4 TRBV2 NA TRBD1 TGTGCCAGCAGTGAGGGCTTTGGGACAGGGAGGGACGAAAAACTGTTTTTT CASSEGFGTGRDEKLFF
TRBJ2-2 TRBV9 NA TRBD2 TGTGCCAGCAGCGTTGGTAGCGGGGCAAGCACCGGGGAGCTGTTTTTT CASSVGSGASTGELFF
TRBJ2-3 TRBV18 NA NA TGTGCCAGCGTCGACAGCTTGCATACGCAGTATTTT CASVDSLHTQYF
TRBJ1-5 TRBV7-8 few NA TGTGCCAGCAGCTTAGGGGGAAAGGGGTCGAGGCCCCAGCATTTT CASSLGGKGSRPQHF
TRBJ2-3 TRBV6-4 NA TRBD1 TGTGCCAGCAGTGACTCGACAGGGGGCGCAGATACGCAGTATTTT CASSDSTGGADTQYF
TRBJ1-1 TRBV11-2 NA NA TGTGCCAGCAGCTTAGGGCAGAACACTGAAGCTTTCTTT CASSLGQNTEAFF
TRBJ2-1 TRBV4-2 NA NA TGTGCCAGCACCCAAATACAGGGAGCCTACAATGAGCAGTTCTTC CASTQIQGAYNEQFF
TRBJ1-5 TRBV19 NA NA TGTGCCAGTGGACAACTCAGCAATCAGCCCCAGCATTTT CASGQLSNQPQHF
TRBJ2-7 TRBV7-2 NA NA TGTGCCAGCAGCTTGGGGGCCTACAGGGTGCGTACCGAGCAGTACTTC CASSLGAYRVRTEQYF
TRBJ2-3 TRBV4-3 NA TRBD2 TGCGCCAGCAGCCAAGATTCAGCGGGAGAAACAGATACGCAGTATTTT CASSQDSAGETDTQYF
TRBJ1-3 TRBV7-6 NA NA TGTGCCAGCAGCATCCGACAGACCTCTGGAAACACCATATATTTT CASSIRQTSGNTIYF
TRBJ2-1 TRBV6-5 NA TRBD2 TGTGCCAGCAGTCTAGCGGGAGGGCCCCAACATGAGCAGTTCTTC CASSLAGGPQHEQFF
TRBJ1-2 TRBV28 NA NA TGTGCCAGCAGTTTACCTTCTTATGGCTACACCTTC CASSLPSYGYTF
TRBJ1-2 TRBV10-3 NA TRBD1 TGTGCCATCCGTAGGAGGGACAGTAATGGCTACACCTTC CAIRRRDSNGYTF
TRBJ1-2 TRBV27 NA NA TGTGCCAGCAGTTTAGCTCCGGGACTTAGGGGCTATGGCTACACCTTC CASSLAPGLRGYGYTF
TRBJ1-3 TRBV18 NA NA TGTGCCAGCTCACTTACGGGTGGCTGGCGCGGAAACACCATATATTTT CASSLTGGWRGNTIYF
TRBJ1-5 TRBV6-1 NA NA TGTGCCAGCAGTGAAGCCAGGGATCAGCCCCAGCATTTT CASSEARDQPQHF
TRBJ2-5 TRBV5-6 once TRBD2 TGTGCCAGCAGCTTGCCTAGCGGGAGCAGAGAGACCCAGTACTTC CASSLPSGSRETQYF
TRBJ2-2 TRBV28 NA TRBD2 TGTGCCAGCAGTTTCGTAGCGGGAGGACCGAACACCGGGGAGCTGTTTTTT CASSFVAGGPNTGELFF
TRBJ2-7 TRBV5-6 NA NA TGTGCCAGCAGCTTAGGGGGTTTCTACGAGCAGTACTTC CASSLGGFYEQYF
TRBJ2-7 TRBV30 NA TRBD2 TGTGCCTGGAGACCCCCAGCGGGAGGATACGAGCAGTACTTC CAWRPPAGGYEQYF
TRBJ2-7 TRBV10-3 NA TRBD2 TGTGCCATCAGTGATGGAAGGGGAGGGGCGCACGAGCAGTACTTC CAISDGRGGAHEQYF
TRBJ2-7 TRBV9 NA TRBD1 TGTGCCAGCAGCATCTTTGGGACAGGGGGCTCCGAGCAGTACTTC CASSIFGTGGSEQYF
TRBJ2-7 TRBV10-3 NA TRBD1 TGTGCCATCAGTGAACGGGACAGCTACGAGCAGTACTTC CAISERDSYEQYF
TRBJ2-2 TRBV9 few TRBD1 TGTGCCAGCAGCTCGAGACAGGGCACCGGGGAGCTGTTTTTT CASSSRQGTGELFF
TRBJ2-1 TRBV11-2 NA TRBD2 TGTGCCAGCAGCTTAGGTCTTAGCGGGAATGTATACAATGAGCAGTTCTTC CASSLGLSGNVYNEQFF